A single sample is the source of the 8 T cell receptor beta chains below, sequenced in a study of OX40 agonist ivuxolimab in advanced cancers. The method was immunoSEQ multiplex PCR; TCRdb's version includes in-frame clones alone and lacks a portion of them. This sample has 90,000 to 120,000 clones, with 85% to 95% found just once. This material consisted of CD4+ or CD8+ T cells sorted from blood, taken in a trial of the OX40 agonist ivuxolimab. These TCRs come from an adult with an advanced solid tumor such as melanoma, head and neck, liver or kidney cancer.

The V and J genes are TRBV6-1 and TRBJ1-2, with unresolved D. The germline V gene encodes CDR1 MNHNS and CDR2 SASEGT. CDR3 length equals 14 residues. Trimming shortened V by 2 bases and J by 0 bases, and 7 bases separated the two germline ends. The CDR3 spells CASSERGTNYGYTF. The CDR3, as DNA: TGTGCCAGCAGTGAACGGGGAACTAACTATGGCTACACCTTC.

V is TRBV18 and J is TRBJ1-2, with a tentative D call TRBD1 (5 bases). The V end lost 1 base, the J end lost 5 bases, and 14 bases lay between the germline ends. The CDR3 extends over 15 amino acids. Germline V gene sequence: CDR1 KGHSH, CDR2 LQKENI. As DNA, the CDR3 is TGTGCCAGCTCACCACTTGCACAGGAATTATATGGCTACACCTTC. Translation: CASSPLAQELYGYTF.

The rearrangement links TRBV7-8 to TRBJ2-3; a weak D match, TRBD2 (6 bases). The V gene lost 3 bases and the J gene lost 2 bases, with 9 bases spanning the gap. Germline V gives CDR1 SGHVS, CDR2 FQNEAQ. The CDR3 sequence is 14 residues long. Here the CDR3 reads CASSLDYSTDTQYF. In nucleotides, the CDR3 is TGTGCCAGCAGCTTGGACTATTCCACAGATACGCAGTATTTT. Together with reference TRBV7-8 and TRBJ2-3, the CDR3 gives the full variable domain: GAGVSQSPRYKVAKRGQDVALRCDPISGHVSLFWYQQALGQGPEFLTYFQNEAQLDKSGLPSDRFFAERPEGSVSTLKIQRTQQEDSAVYLCASSLDYSTDTQYFGPGTRLTVL.

The genes are TRBV5-8 and TRBJ2-7, with 7 positions matching TRBD2. This CDR3 comprises 14 residues. The germline V gene has CDR1 SGHTS and CDR2 YDEGEE. J was trimmed by 4 bases and V by 4 bases; bases with no gene match: 8. CDR3 nucleotide sequence: TGTGCCAGCAGCGCGCAGGGAGGGCCTTACGAGCAGTACTTC. This encodes CASSAQGGPYEQYF.

The V and J genes are TRBV7-3 and TRBJ2-4; tentatively, D is TRBD2 (5 bases). V gave up 5 bases and J gave up 0 bases, with 11 bases separating them. Per the germline V gene, CDR1 is SGHTA and CDR2 is FQGTGA. CDR3 size: 15 residues. CDR3 in DNA: TGTGCCAGCAGCAAAGAGGGTTTAGCCAAAAACATTCAGTACTTC. Translated: CASSKEGLAKNIQYF.

The chain uses TRBV7-6 and TRBJ2-5, with D possibly being TRBD1 (6 bases). V lost 4 bases, J lost 2 bases, and 14 bases lay in between. Germline V lookup: CDR1 SGHVS, CDR2 FNYEAQ. This CDR3 region has 15 residues. The CDR3 loop reads CASSSTPTGQETQYF. In DNA, the CDR3 is TGTGCCAGCAGCTCTACCCCCACAGGGCAAGAGACCCAGTACTTC.

The chain joins TRBV6-1 to TRBJ2-2; D unclear. V shed 6 bases and J shed 0 bases, with 8 bases lying between them. The CDR3 length is 14 residues. Germline CDR1 reads MNHNS; CDR2 reads SASEGT. This CDR3 reads CASRTDANTGELFF. Written as DNA, the CDR3 is TGTGCCAGCAGAACCGACGCGAACACCGGGGAGCTGTTTTTT.

The J gene is TRBJ2-3, the V gene TRBV10-2; tentatively, D is TRBD2 (6 bases). The CDR3 is made up of 14 amino acids. Trimming took off 7 bases at V and 2 bases at J, with 13 bases between the two ends. Germline V gene lookup returns CDR1 WSHSY and CDR2 SAAADI. The CDR3 region is CASNELAYTDTQYF. The CDR3 region has the DNA TGCGCCAGCAACGAACTAGCCTACACAGATACGCAGTATTTT.